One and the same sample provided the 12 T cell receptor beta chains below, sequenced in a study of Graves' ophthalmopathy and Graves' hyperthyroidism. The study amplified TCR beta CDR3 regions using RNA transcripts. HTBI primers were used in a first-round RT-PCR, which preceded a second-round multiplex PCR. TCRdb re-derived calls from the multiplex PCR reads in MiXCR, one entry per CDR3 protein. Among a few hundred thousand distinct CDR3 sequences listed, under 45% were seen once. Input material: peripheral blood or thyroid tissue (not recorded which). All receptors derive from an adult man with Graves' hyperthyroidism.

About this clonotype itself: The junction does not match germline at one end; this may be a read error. The CDR3 here is CASSVWRAKETQYF. The CDR3 region has the DNA TGTGCTAGCAGCGTATGGAGGGCGAAAGAGACCCAGTACTTC. V usage is TRBV7-7 and J usage is TRBJ2-5, with a tentative D call TRBD2 (6 bases). The CDR3 totals 14 residues. Germline CDR1 SSHAT, CDR2 FNYEAQ (reference sequence).

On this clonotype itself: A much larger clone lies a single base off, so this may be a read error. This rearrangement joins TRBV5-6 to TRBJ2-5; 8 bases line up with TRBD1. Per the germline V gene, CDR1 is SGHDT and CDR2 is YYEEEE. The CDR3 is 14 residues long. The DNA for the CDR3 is TGTGCCGGCAGATCCGACAGGGGAAGGGAGACCCAGTACTTC. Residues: CAGRSDRGRETQYF.

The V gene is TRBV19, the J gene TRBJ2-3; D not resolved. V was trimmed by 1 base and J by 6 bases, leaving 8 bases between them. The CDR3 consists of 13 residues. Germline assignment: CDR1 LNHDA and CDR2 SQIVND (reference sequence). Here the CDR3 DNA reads TGTGCCAGTAGTATAGTATGGGCGGATACGCAGTATTTT. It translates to CASSIVWADTQYF.

CDR3: CASSIGGGNEQFF. The CDR3, as DNA: TGTGCCAGTAGTATAGGGGGAGGGAATGAGCAGTTCTTC. The genes are TRBV19 and TRBJ2-7, with 7 bases aligning to TRBD2. Gene TRBJ2-1 matches the end of the DNA better, so the J call may be wrong. The CDR3 loop spans 13 amino acids. The germline gives CDR1 LNHDA, CDR2 SQIVND (reference sequence).

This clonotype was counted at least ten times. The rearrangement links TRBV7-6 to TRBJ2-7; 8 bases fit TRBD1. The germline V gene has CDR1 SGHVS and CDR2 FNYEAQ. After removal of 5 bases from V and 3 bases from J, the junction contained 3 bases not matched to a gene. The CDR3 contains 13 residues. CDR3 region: CASSVRGLYEQYF. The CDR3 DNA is TGTGCCAGCAGCGTCAGGGGGCTCTACGAGCAGTACTTC.

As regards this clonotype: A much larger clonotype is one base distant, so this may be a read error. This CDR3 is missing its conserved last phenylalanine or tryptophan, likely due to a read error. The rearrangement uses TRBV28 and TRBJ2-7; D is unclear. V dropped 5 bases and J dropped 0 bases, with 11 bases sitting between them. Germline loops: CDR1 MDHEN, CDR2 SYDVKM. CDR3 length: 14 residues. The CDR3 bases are TGTGCCAGCAGTGTTGGTCGGAGCTCCTACGAGCAGTACCTC. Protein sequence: CASSVGRSSYEQYL.

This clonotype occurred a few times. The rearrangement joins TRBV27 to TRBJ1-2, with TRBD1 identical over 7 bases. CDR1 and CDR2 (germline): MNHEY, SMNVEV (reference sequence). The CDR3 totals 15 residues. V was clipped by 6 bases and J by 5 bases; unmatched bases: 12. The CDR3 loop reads CASRAPSTGHYGYTF. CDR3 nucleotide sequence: TGTGCCAGCAGAGCCCCCTCGACAGGGCATTATGGCTACACCTTC.

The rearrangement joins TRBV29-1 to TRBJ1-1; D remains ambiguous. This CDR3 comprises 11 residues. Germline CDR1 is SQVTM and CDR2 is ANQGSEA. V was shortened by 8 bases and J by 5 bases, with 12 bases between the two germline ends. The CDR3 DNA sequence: TGCAGCACTTCGGGCGGGACTGAAGCTTTCTTT. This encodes CSTSGGTEAFF.

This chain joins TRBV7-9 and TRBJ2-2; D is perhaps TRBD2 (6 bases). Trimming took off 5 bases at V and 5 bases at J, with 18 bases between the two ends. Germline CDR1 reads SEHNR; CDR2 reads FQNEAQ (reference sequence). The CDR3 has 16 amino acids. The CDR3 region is CASSQIGSRGTGELFF. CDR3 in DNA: TGTGCCAGCAGCCAAATCGGGAGTAGGGGAACCGGGGAGCTGTTTTTT.

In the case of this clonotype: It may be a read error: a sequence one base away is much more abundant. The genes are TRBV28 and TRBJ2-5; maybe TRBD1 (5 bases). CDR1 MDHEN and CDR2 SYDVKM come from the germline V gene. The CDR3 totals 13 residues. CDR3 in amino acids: CASSYRSQEAQYF. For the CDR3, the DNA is TGTGCCAGCAGTTACAGGTCCCAAGAGGCCCAGTACTTC.

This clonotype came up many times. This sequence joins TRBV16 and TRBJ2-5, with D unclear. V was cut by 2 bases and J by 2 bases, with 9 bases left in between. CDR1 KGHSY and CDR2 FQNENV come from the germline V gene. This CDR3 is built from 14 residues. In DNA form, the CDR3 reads TGTGCCAGCAGCCAACCGGGCTTGCAAGAGACCCAGTACTTC. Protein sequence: CASSQPGLQETQYF.

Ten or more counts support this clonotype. The CDR3 loop reads CATSDRGQGRETQYF. Written as DNA, the CDR3 is TGTGCCACCAGTGATCGGGGACAGGGCCGGGAGACCCAGTACTTC. V and J are TRBV24-1 and TRBJ2-5; 9 bases fit TRBD1. Germline assignment: CDR1 KGHDR and CDR2 SFDVKD. The J segment lost 5 bases and the V segment lost 3 bases, leaving 6 bases of the junction unmatched. The CDR3 has 15 amino acids.